Following are 14 T cell receptor beta chains from one sample sequenced in a study of shared clonotypes between healthy human individuals. Profiling relied on immunoSEQ multiplex PCR, and the TCRdb table lists in-frame clones only, not all of them. The sample shows 2.3 million or so clones, approximately 95% of them seen only once. The sequenced sample was naive CD4+ T cells from PBMCs. Regarding subset: CD45RA+ positively selected. These receptors originate from a man aged 18 to 30 in good health. Some clones in this sample may be carry-over from other donors' samples.

The chain carries TRBV28 and TRBJ2-6; the D is unclear. There are 15 residues in the CDR3. Trimming took off 6 bases at V and 0 bases at J, with 9 bases between the two ends. The germline gives CDR1 MDHEN, CDR2 SYDVKM. In DNA form, the CDR3 reads TGTGCCAGCAGGTTTTTCGGCTCTGGGGCCAACGTCCTGACTTTC. Protein sequence: CASRFFGSGANVLTF.

Remarks on this clone: Other DNA sequences in the sample encode the same CDR3. This chain connects TRBV5-6 to TRBJ2-4; the D is unclear. V was clipped by 0 bases and J by 0 bases, with 7 bases between them. Germline assignment: CDR1 SGHDT and CDR2 YYEEEE. This CDR3 is 15 amino acids long. The CDR3 nucleotides read TGTGCCAGCAGCTTGGGGGCTCTAGCCAAAAACATTCAGTACTTC. It yields the protein CASSLGALAKNIQYF.

The chain combines TRBV5-4 with TRBJ1-4, with 8 nucleotides matching TRBD1. CDR3 length: 13 amino acids. Germline CDR1 is SGHNT and CDR2 is YYREEE (reference sequence). V gave up 9 bases and J gave up 4 bases; unmatched junction bases: 5. CDR3 bases: TGTGCCATGCAGGACAGGGTTAATGAAAAACTGTTTTTT. Protein sequence: CAMQDRVNEKLFF.

The chain has TRBV11-2 and TRBJ1-2, with 7 bases fitting TRBD1. The CDR3 extends over 14 amino acids. Trimming removed 5 bases from V and 2 bases from J; junction bases left unmatched: 5. Germline V gene data show CDR1 as SGHAT and CDR2 as FQNNGV. The CDR3 here is CASSSSGGNYGYTF. For the CDR3, the DNA is TGTGCCAGCAGCAGCTCAGGGGGGAACTATGGCTACACCTTC.

The chain links TRBV4-2 to TRBJ1-1; D gene uncertain. In germline, CDR1 is LGHNA, CDR2 YNFKEQ. V lost 0 bases to trimming and J lost 2 bases, with 7 bases between them. The CDR3 is made up of 14 amino acids. This CDR3 reads CASSQEWSNTEAFF. The CDR3 region has the DNA TGTGCCAGCAGCCAAGAGTGGTCTAACACTGAAGCTTTCTTT.

This chain connects TRBV18 to TRBJ1-1; D not resolved. The CDR3 length is 14 residues. The V gene's germline CDR1 is KGHSH and CDR2 LQKENI. V dropped 7 bases and J dropped 1 base, with 13 bases sitting between them. The CDR3 here is CASFTSQANTEAFF. The CDR3 region has the DNA TGTGCCAGCTTCACGTCTCAGGCGAACACTGAAGCTTTCTTT.

The chain recombines TRBV2 with TRBJ2-1; TRBD1 aligns across 7 bases. V shed 5 bases and J 9 bases; nucleotides not matched to a gene: 10. CDR1 is SNHLY and CDR2 is FYNNEI in the germline V gene. The CDR3 sequence is 14 residues long. The CDR3: CASSTNLQGLEQFF. The CDR3, as DNA: TGTGCCAGCAGTACGAACCTACAGGGGCTTGAGCAGTTCTTC.

The genes are TRBV9 and TRBJ2-7, with D hard to call. The V end was cut by 0 bases, the J end by 4 bases, with 8 bases between. The CDR3 contains 13 residues. Germline CDR1 SGDLS, CDR2 YYNGEE. CDR3 in amino acids: CASSVDDGYEQYF. The DNA of the CDR3 is TGTGCCAGCAGCGTAGACGACGGATACGAGCAGTACTTC.

The chain has TRBV30 and TRBJ1-3, with 8 positions matching TRBD1. The J segment lost 5 bases and the V segment lost 8 bases, leaving 8 bases of the junction unmatched. The CDR3 totals 13 residues. Germline-derived CDR1 and CDR2 are GTSNPN and SVGIG (reference sequence). The CDR3: CATPSRGRNTIYF. The DNA of the CDR3 is TGTGCCACCCCGTCCAGGGGGCGAAACACCATATATTTT. Drawing the rest from reference TRBV30 and TRBJ1-3, the complete variable domain is SQTIHQWPATLVQPVGSPLSLECTVEGTSNPNLYWYRQAAGRGLQLLFYSVGIGQISSEVPQNLSASRPQDRQFILSSKKLLLSDSGFYLCATPSRGRNTIYFGEGSWLTVV.

The chain carries TRBV21-1 and TRBJ1-1; the listed D gene, TRBD1, was not tested against the DNA. TRBV21-1 is reported as a pseudogene. The CDR3 has 16 residues. CDR3 in DNA: TGTGCCAGCAGCACTCCGCCGACAGAAAAGAACACTGAAGCTTTCTTT. Its translation is CASSTPPTEKNTEAFF.

The chain recombines TRBV5-6 with TRBJ2-5; D gene ambiguous. Germline V CDR1 and CDR2: SGHDT, YYEEEE. The germline V and J ends were trimmed by 0 bases and 2 bases, with 8 bases remaining between them. The CDR3 is made up of 14 amino acids. CDR3 region: CASSLESEQETQYF. CDR3 in DNA: TGTGCCAGCAGCTTGGAGTCAGAACAAGAGACCCAGTACTTC.

This chain uses TRBV10-3 with TRBJ2-3, with 7 bases aligning to TRBD2. This CDR3 has 14 residues. Per germline, CDR1 ENHRY and CDR2 SYGVKD. Trimming cost V 3 bases and J 2 bases; bases outside gene matches: 2. The DNA of the CDR3 is TGTGCCATCAGTGAACTAGCGTCCACAGATACGCAGTATTTT. Encoded protein: CAISELASTDTQYF.

The rearrangement joins TRBV5-5 to TRBJ2-7, with D uncertain. With 0 bases removed from V and 1 base from J, the gap between germline ends came to 11 bases. The CDR3 has 15 residues. Germline V gene lookup returns CDR1 SGHKS and CDR2 YYEKEE (reference sequence). The DNA for the CDR3 is TGTGCCAGCAGCTTGGGGGCTACAGAGTCCTACGAGCAGTACTTC. Translation gives CASSLGATESYEQYF.

Turning to this clone: The same CDR3 can be traced to other DNA sequences in this sample. This chain links TRBV15 with TRBJ2-7, with D uncertain. This CDR3 has 13 residues. Between the trimmed V and J ends, which lost 0 bases and 0 bases, there was a span of 3 bases. Germline CDR1 and CDR2: LNHNV and YYDKDF (reference sequence). The CDR3 coding sequence is TGTGCCACCAGCAGAGAGATCTCCTACGAGCAGTACTTC. Encoded protein: CATSREISYEQYF.